This T cell receptor (beta chain) came from a study of cytomegalovirus exposure and HLA in healthy donors (dated by TCRdb to about 2017). For context, the study as a whole: According to a later analysis, one platform produced both the 110 or so validation repertoires and the 670 or so repertoires of the first cohort. The study combined high-throughput TCR immunosequencing, statistical association of individual TCRs with disease status, and machine learning to predict cytomegalovirus infection status. The study aimed to test whether cataloging public T cell receptors could reveal signatures of past pathogen exposure. Besides the first cohort of roughly 640 subjects, a separate validation cohort made up of 120 different subjects was used.

The study at large found these results: A total of roughly 160 TCR beta chains were listed by the study as associated with cytomegalovirus. The classifier was reported to diagnose cytomegalovirus status with high specificity and sensitivity in both the original cohort and the validation cohort. Of the cluster scores, roughly 95% were above 0 in a later analysis, which found that TCRs clustered in the first cohort also tended to co-occur in the approximately 130 validation repertoires. Most TCR sequences were observed very rarely across donors, whereas some public TCRs were present in many individuals. It was suggested by the authors that the approach could potentially be generalized to other disease states and immunological phenotypes. All 120 or so repertoires were used to score co-occurrence in the validation cohort in a later analysis, because that analysis had no HLA typing for the cohort. A few of the identified cytomegalovirus-associated TCR beta chains were confirmed in vitro to be specific for cytomegalovirus antigens.

Separate from the roughly 630-subject first cohort, the validation cohort of 95 to 150 subjects was the group to which the donors belonged. Receptor libraries were prepared by the immunoSEQ multiplex PCR assay. Regarding the original processing steps: A statistical classification framework was developed to diagnose cytomegalovirus status using the catalog of TCR beta chain sequences. This is the immuneACCESS table as TCRdb keeps it, with only in-frame sequences that have V and J called. A part of the clones is gone; compared with another copy, unresolved V genes explain less than half, and the rest is unexplained. V, J and clone size derive from that table, while D and trimming were established from the DNA sequence. The sample profile shows about 120,000 clones; approximately 90% of them were found once. About 6% of the sample is held by the ten biggest clonotypes. Points on this clone: Its antigen is not yet known. No clone much larger than this one lies a single base away; base qualities are absent.

This TCR derives from a woman between 18 and 29 years old in good health and CMV-seropositive. Sequenced sample: PBMCs.

For the CDR3, the sequence is CAWSVLDGRRANYGYTF. The nucleotide sequence reads as follows: TGTGCCTGGAGTGTACTTGATGGCCGGAGAGCTAACTATGGCTACACCTTC. In this chain, TRBV30 is recombined with TRBJ1-2, with the D gene not clear enough to name. Trimming takes 0 bases from V and 0 bases from J, and the germline ends sit 17 bases apart. Via the germline V gene (reference sequence), CDR1 is GTSNPN and CDR2 SVGIG. The CDR3 runs 17 residues from the cysteine to the phenylalanine. The sequence is cut down to CDR3 DNA, 51 bases in frame from base 1.